This section outlines one T cell receptor beta chain sequence together with its context. This record belongs to a study of shared clonotypes between healthy human individuals. The CDR3 runs 14 residues. Germline V lookup: CDR1 SGHNT, CDR2 YYREEE (reference sequence). V lost 3 bases and J 4 bases, leaving 13 bases between the germline ends. Here immunoSEQ multiplex PCR was the method, and the copy in TCRdb shows in-frame clones only, minus some. The data show roughly 2 million clones, 90% to 95% seen once. The chain carries TRBV5-4 and TRBJ1-2, with D unclear. The source is a man between 18 and 35 years old in good health. Sequences were obtained from naive CD4+ T cells sorted from blood. The subset is: CD45RA+ positively selected. In DNA, the CDR3 is TGTGCCAGCAGCTCGGGATCTATCCCCTATGGCTACACCTTC. Protein: CASSSGSIPYGYTF.